The clone carrying this T cell receptor (beta chain) came up many times. Its cognate antigen is unknown. These data are taken from a study of T cells after yellow fever vaccination. A process of 5'RACE template switching, which added a universal primer site and UMIs, was used to make TCR cDNA. Each CDR3 protein gets one entry after TCRdb re-called the 5' RACE reads with MiXCR. The sample consists of about 310,000 distinct CDR3 sequences, approximately 3.9% of them appearing once. The length of the CDR3 is 13 residues. Germline V gene data show CDR1 as MNHNY and CDR2 as SVGAGI (reference sequence). V was cut by 6 bases and J by 4 bases, with 10 bases left in between. General study points: Reappearance after the booster was observed for most primary-vaccination clones (roughly 97% CD4, about 91% CD8). Compared with primary, the secondary response was weaker and peaked at day 5, not 15.

The receptor comes from a man between 18 and 29 years old who received the YFV17D yellow fever vaccine. Sequenced here: PBMCs, sampled on the day of the yellow fever booster vaccination. This chain links TRBV6-6 with TRBJ1-5; the D is unclear. Written as DNA, the CDR3 is TGTGCCAGCAGGGAGTGGGGAAATCAGCCCCAGCATTTT. It codes for CASREWGNQPQHF.